This is a list of T cell receptor beta chains from one sample in a study of blood T cell repertoires in COVID-19. Generated by immunoSEQ multiplex PCR, the TCRdb table keeps only in-frame clones and is missing some. Of about 120,000 clones in the sample, roughly 87% are singletons; the top ten hold roughly 10%. The sample taken for sequencing was peripheral blood. The receptors were gathered from a man older than 75 with acute or convalescent COVID-19. Both conserved end residues are part of each CDR3. D genes are given only for firm matches. The listing skips clone size in some rows; elsewhere it reads once, few, many or a size class.

>TRBV4-1|18|.|TRBJ1-3|TRBD1
TGCGCCAGCAGCCAAGAACTCGCCGGGACAGGGACGGGAAACACCATATATTTT
CASSQELAGTGTGNTIYF
>TRBV5-4|14|.|TRBJ2-7|TRBD1
TGTGCCAGCAGCCAACAGGGGAATTCGAACGAGCAGTACTTC
CASSQQGNSNEQYF
>TRBV6-5|13|.|TRBJ1-6|.
TGTGCCAGCGCCACCTTGAGGGATTCACCCCTCCACTTT
CASATLRDSPLHF
>TRBV6-6|13|.|TRBJ1-2|.
TGTGCCAGCAGTCGATCCGGAGGGGAGGGGACGAACTTC
CASSRSGGEGTNF
>TRBV5-1|13|few|TRBJ2-7|TRBD1
TGCGCCAGCAGCGCGGGACAGGATCACGAGCAGTACTTC
CASSAGQDHEQYF
>TRBV25-1|15|.|TRBJ1-4|TRBD1
TGTGCCAGCAGCGGCAGGGGGCGACCTGAGGAAAAACTGTTTTTT
CASSGRGRPEEKLFF
>TRBV2|16|.|TRBJ2-5|TRBD2
TGTGCCAGCAGTGAAGCGCGAGCGGGGGCGCAAGAGACCCAGTACTTC
CASSEARAGAQETQYF
>TRBV11-3|17|.|TRBJ2-3|TRBD2
TGTGCCAGCAGCTTAGGGGGGACTAGCGGGGGCACAGATACGCAGTATTTT
CASSLGGTSGGTDTQYF
>TRBV27|16|.|TRBJ2-5|TRBD2
TGTGCCAGCAGTTTATATCAGGCTAGCGGGGGTGAGACCCAGTACTTC
CASSLYQASGGETQYF
>TRBV5-1|16|.|TRBJ1-3|TRBD1
TGCGCCAGCAGCCCCCCCCGGGACAGCTCTGGAAACACCATATATTTT
CASSPPRDSSGNTIYF
>TRBV21-1|19|.|TRBJ1-5|.
TGTGCCAGCATTCTCCTAGCGGCAGGTGCGGGATATAGCAATCAGCCCCAGCATTTT
CASILLAAGAGYSNQPQHF
>TRBV10-2|13|once|TRBJ1-2|.
TGCGCCAGCAGTAACGCAGTATTCTATGGCTACACCTTC
CASSNAVFYGYTF
>TRBV6-2/TRBV6-3|14|few|TRBJ1-5|.
TGTGCCAGCAGTTACAGGCGGGATAATCAGCCCCAGCATTTT
CASSYRRDNQPQHF
>TRBV5-1|13|.|TRBJ1-6|.
TGCGCCAGCAGCTTGGCCCAGAATTCACCCCTCCACTTT
CASSLAQNSPLHF
>TRBV11-3|17|.|TRBJ1-2|TRBD1
TGTGCCAGCAGCTTACATGGCACAGGGGCACAAGCAGGAGGCTACACCTTC
CASSLHGTGAQAGGYTF
>TRBV11-2|15|.|TRBJ1-4|TRBD1
TGTGCCAGCAGCTTAGGGGACAGGTATAATGAAAAACTGTTTTTT
CASSLGDRYNEKLFF
>TRBV5-5|16|.|TRBJ2-7|TRBD2
TGTGCCAGCGGACGCGAGGGGGGACTAGCGGTCTACGAGCAGTACTTC
CASGREGGLAVYEQYF
>TRBV19|15|.|TRBJ2-5|TRBD1
TGTGCCAGTAGTATGGACAGGGGGCGAAGAGAGACCCAGTACTTC
CASSMDRGRRETQYF
>TRBV11-3|13|.|TRBJ1-2|.
TGTGCCAGCAGCTTAGCGGGGAAGTATGGCTACACCTTC
CASSLAGKYGYTF
>TRBV7-8|13|.|TRBJ2-7|TRBD1
TGTGCCAGCAGCGAGACGGGACAGTTTTCTTGGTACTTC
CASSETGQFSWYF
>TRBV7-9|14|once|TRBJ1-4|.
TGTGCCAGCAGCTTAATGGCTGATAATGAAAAACTGTTTTTT
CASSLMADNEKLFF
>TRBV7-8|14|once|TRBJ2-7|.
TGTGCCAGCAGCTCCTACGGGTTCTCCTACGAGCAGTACTTC
CASSSYGFSYEQYF
>TRBV9|16|.|TRBJ2-2|TRBD2
TGTGCCAGCAGCGCGGGGGGGGCCCCGAACACCGGGGAGCTGTTTTTT
CASSAGGAPNTGELFF
>TRBV24-1|14|.|TRBJ1-1|.
TGTGCCACCGGGACAAGGGCTCTTGAAGGTGAAGCTTTCTTT
CATGTRALEGEAFF
>TRBV7-9|15|.|TRBJ1-1|.
TGTGCCAGCAGCCCAAAGACAGGATGGAACACTGAAGCTTTCTTT
CASSPKTGWNTEAFF
>TRBV6-2/TRBV6-3|13|once|TRBJ2-1|TRBD2
TGTGCCAGCAGTTTACTAGCGGGGAATGAGCAGTTCTTC
CASSLLAGNEQFF
>TRBV18|14|few|TRBJ2-7|TRBD1
TGTGCCAGCTCACTCGGGACAGGGACCTACGAGCAGTACTTC
CASSLGTGTYEQYF
>TRBV15|15|.|TRBJ2-7|.
TGTGCCACCAGCGTAGACACAGGATCTTCCTACGAGCAGTACTTC
CATSVDTGSSYEQYF
>TRBV6-5|14|few|TRBJ1-2|TRBD1
TGTGCCAGCAGTTACGGGACAGGGGTCGTGGGCTACACCTTC
CASSYGTGVVGYTF
>TRBV3-1/TRBV3-2|16|.|TRBJ2-1|TRBD2
TGTGCCAGCAGCCGGAAGATTAGCGGGGGGGCCGGTGAGCAGTTCTTC
CASSRKISGGAGEQFF
>TRBV19|17|.|TRBJ1-5|TRBD1
TGTGCCAGTAGTATCGATCAGGGGGCCTCTGGCAATCAGCCCCAGCATTTT
CASSIDQGASGNQPQHF
>TRBV3-1/TRBV3-2|15|.|TRBJ1-3|TRBD1
TGTGCCAGCAGCCAGTTCCGGACAGGGGGAAACACCATATATTTT
CASSQFRTGGNTIYF
>TRBV28|22|.|TRBJ2-2|.
TGTGCCAGCAGTTTCCCGCCGACAGGGGGCTTCGGGACTAGCGGTTACACCGGGGAGCTGTTTTTT
CASSFPPTGGFGTSGYTGELFF
>TRBV7-9|14|.|TRBJ1-1|TRBD1
TGTGCCAGCAGCTTCGGGACAGAGAACACTGAAGCTTTCTTT
CASSFGTENTEAFF
>TRBV6-6|16|once|TRBJ1-3|TRBD1
TGTGCCAGCAGTCCTAGACAGGGTAGGACTGGAAACACCATATATTTT
CASSPRQGRTGNTIYF
>TRBV9|15|.|TRBJ2-5|.
TGTGCCAGCAGCCCGCGCGGGGACTTCCAAGAGACCCAGTACTTC
CASSPRGDFQETQYF
>TRBV4-2|13|.|TRBJ1-2|.
TGTGCCAGCAGCCAGCCTCAGGAGGGCGGCTACACCTTC
CASSQPQEGGYTF
>TRBV3-1/TRBV3-2|15|.|TRBJ2-5|TRBD1
TGTGCCAGCAGCCTAAATAGGGGGCTAGGGGAGACCCAGTACTTC
CASSLNRGLGETQYF
>TRBV19|15|once|TRBJ2-1|TRBD1
TGTGCCAGTACCACCGGGACAGCTTTCTACAATGAGCAGTTCTTC
CASTTGTAFYNEQFF
>TRBV2|13|.|TRBJ1-1|TRBD1
TGTGCCAGCAGTCCCACAGGGGACACTGAAGCTTTCTTT
CASSPTGDTEAFF
>TRBV6-5|15|few|TRBJ1-5|.
TGTGCCAGCAGTTATGCTCCAGGTAACAATCAGCCCCAGCATTTT
CASSYAPGNNQPQHF